This TCR beta chain was recovered during a study of monozygotic twins with inflammatory bowel disease. One entry per CDR3 protein, without DNA, is what TCRdb gives after re-calling the 5' RACE reads. This sample's clone table lists around 380,000 distinct CDR3 sequences. There are 14 residues in the CDR3. CDR1 ENHRY and CDR2 SYGVKD come from the germline V gene. The sequenced sample consisted of blood. The receptor's source is a human donor with ulcerative colitis or Crohn's disease, or a healthy co-twin of an affected twin (not recorded which). V usage is TRBV10-3 and J usage is TRBJ2-3; TCRdb indicates TRBD2, and absent DNA this call remains unverified. The CDR3 protein is CAISGGLVDYTQYF.